Sequencing of this TCR beta chain was carried out in a study of intratumoral heterogeneity in liver cancer. Method: immunoSEQ multiplex PCR; TCRdb's copy keeps in-frame clones and lacks some. The repertoire holds 3,500 to 4,500 clones, with about 47% as singletons. V lost 0 bases to trimming and J lost 4 bases; unmatched junction nucleotides: 8. Germline V gene sequence: CDR1 SGHNT, CDR2 YYREEE (reference sequence). The CDR3 spans 16 residues. Tumour samples came from separate, distinct regions of the hepatocellular carcinoma nodule. The sequencing here drew on tumor tissue, taken before any cancer treatment. The sequence came from a man between 65 and 85 years old with hepatocellular carcinoma. V gene TRBV5-4 combines with J gene TRBJ1-2; TRBD1 matches at 8 bases. CDR3 coding DNA: TGTGCCAGCAGCTTGGGAGGGACAGGACGCACCTATGGCTACACCTTC. It translates to CASSLGGTGRTYGYTF.